The clone carrying this T cell receptor (beta chain) was seen once. What it recognizes is unknown. This specimen comes from a study of CD4 T cells in relation to SARS-CoV-2 and coronaviruses. Study as a whole: The restricting HLA molecule for shared crossreactive spike epitopes was mapped.

Assay used: immunoSEQ multiplex PCR; TCRdb lists only in-frame clones, some missing. This sample has about 56,000 clones, with roughly 94% found just once. Study observations and caveats: Compared with monoreactive clones, crossreactive clones showed significantly weaker SARS-CoV-2 expansion.

The sequence came from an adult with COVID-19. The specimen sequenced was naive CD4+ T cells from PBMCs. Subset specified: naive CD4+ T cells isolated by negative enrichment.

The CDR3 reads CASSLAGTGRETQYF. The CDR3 region has the DNA TGCGCCAGCAGCTTGGCCGGGACAGGGCGTGAGACCCAGTACTTC. The J gene is TRBJ2-5, the V gene TRBV5-1; TRBD1 aligns across 9 bases. Germline-derived CDR1 and CDR2 are SGHRS and YFSETQ. The CDR3 sequence is 15 residues long. V was clipped by 0 bases and J by 5 bases; unmatched bases: 5. Supplemented by reference TRBV5-1 and TRBJ2-5, the full variable domain reads KAGVTQTPRYLIKTRGQQVTLSCSPISGHRSVSWYQQTPGQGLQFLFEYFSETQRNKGNFPGRFSGRQFSNSRSEMNVSTLELGDSALYLCASSLAGTGRETQYFGPGTRLLVL.